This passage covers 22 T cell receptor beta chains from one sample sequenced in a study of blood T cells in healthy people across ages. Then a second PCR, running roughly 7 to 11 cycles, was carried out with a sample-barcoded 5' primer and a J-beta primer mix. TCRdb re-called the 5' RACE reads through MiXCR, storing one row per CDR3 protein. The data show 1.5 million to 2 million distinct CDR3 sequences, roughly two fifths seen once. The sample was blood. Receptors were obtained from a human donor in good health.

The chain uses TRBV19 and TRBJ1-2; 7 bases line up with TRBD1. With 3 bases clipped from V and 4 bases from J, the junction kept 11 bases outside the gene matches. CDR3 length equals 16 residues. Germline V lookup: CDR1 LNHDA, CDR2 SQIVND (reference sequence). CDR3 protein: CASSMTGTDGTYGYTF. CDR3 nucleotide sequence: TGTGCCAGTAGTATGACAGGGACGGATGGTACCTATGGCTACACCTTC.

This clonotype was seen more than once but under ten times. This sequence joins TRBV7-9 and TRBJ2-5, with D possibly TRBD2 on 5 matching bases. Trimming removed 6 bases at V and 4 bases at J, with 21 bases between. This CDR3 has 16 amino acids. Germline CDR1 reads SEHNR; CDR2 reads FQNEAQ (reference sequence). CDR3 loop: CASRPRTAPQVETQYF. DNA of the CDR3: TGTGCCAGCAGACCTCGGACTGCGCCCCAGGTAGAGACCCAGTACTTC.

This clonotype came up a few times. CDR3 region: CASSLHVNSGEAYEQYF. The CDR3 DNA follows: TGCGCCAGCAGCCTACACGTCAATAGCGGGGAAGCCTACGAGCAGTACTTC. The V call is TRBV4-1, the J call TRBJ2-7; 8 bases fit TRBD2. The CDR3 sequence is 17 residues long. CDR1 and CDR2 (germline): MGHRA, YSYEKL. V shed 4 bases and J 2 bases; nucleotides not matched to a gene: 13.

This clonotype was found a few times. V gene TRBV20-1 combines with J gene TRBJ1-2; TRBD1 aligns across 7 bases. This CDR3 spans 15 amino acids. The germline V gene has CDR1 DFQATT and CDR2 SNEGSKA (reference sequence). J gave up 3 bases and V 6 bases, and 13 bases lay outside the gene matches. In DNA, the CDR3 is TGCAGTGCCGCCGGGCAGGGGGTTTTTGACTATGGCTACACCTTC. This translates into CSAAGQGVFDYGYTF.

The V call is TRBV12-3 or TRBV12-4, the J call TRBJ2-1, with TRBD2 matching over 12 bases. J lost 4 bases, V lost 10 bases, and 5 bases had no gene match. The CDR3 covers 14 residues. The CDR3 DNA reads TGTGCCACCAAGGGACTAGCGGGTTACAATGAGCAGTTCTTC. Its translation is CATKGLAGYNEQFF.

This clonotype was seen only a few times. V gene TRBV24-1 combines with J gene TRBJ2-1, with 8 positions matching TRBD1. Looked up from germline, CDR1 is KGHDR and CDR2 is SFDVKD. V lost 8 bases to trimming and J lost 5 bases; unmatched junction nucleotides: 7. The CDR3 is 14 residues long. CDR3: CATNRGFSDNEQFF. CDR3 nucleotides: TGTGCCACCAACAGGGGGTTTTCGGACAATGAGCAGTTCTTC.

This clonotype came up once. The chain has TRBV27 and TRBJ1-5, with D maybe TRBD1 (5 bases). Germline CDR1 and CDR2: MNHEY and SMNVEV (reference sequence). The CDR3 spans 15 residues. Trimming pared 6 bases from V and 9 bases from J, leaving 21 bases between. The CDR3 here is CASSLTYRRLGPQHF. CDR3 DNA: TGTGCCAGCAGCCTTACCTACAGGCGGCTAGGGCCCCAGCATTTT.

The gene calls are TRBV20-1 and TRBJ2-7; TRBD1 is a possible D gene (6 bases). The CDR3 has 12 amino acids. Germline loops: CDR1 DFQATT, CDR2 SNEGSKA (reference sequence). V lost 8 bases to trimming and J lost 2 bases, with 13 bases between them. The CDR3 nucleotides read TGCAGTTCTTCGACAGGCCCCTACGAGCAGTACTTC. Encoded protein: CSSSTGPYEQYF.

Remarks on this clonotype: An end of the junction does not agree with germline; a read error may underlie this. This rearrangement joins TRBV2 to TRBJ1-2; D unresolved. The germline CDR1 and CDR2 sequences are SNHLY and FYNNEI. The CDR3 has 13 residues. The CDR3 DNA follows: TGTGCCAGCAGTAACCCAGGCATCTATGACTACACCTTC. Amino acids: CASSNPGIYDYTF.

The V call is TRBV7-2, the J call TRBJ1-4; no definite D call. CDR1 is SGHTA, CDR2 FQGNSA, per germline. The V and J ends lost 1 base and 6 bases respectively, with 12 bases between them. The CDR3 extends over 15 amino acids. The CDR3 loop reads CASSLGPGFDEKLFF. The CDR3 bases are TGTGCCAGCAGCTTAGGTCCGGGTTTCGATGAAAAACTGTTTTTT.

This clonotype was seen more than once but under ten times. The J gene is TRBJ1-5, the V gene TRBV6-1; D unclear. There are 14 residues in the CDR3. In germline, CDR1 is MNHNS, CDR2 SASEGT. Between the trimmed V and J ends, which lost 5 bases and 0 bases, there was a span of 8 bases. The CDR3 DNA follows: TGTGCCAGCAGTAAGCTGAGTAGCAATCAGCCCCAGCATTTT. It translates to CASSKLSSNQPQHF.

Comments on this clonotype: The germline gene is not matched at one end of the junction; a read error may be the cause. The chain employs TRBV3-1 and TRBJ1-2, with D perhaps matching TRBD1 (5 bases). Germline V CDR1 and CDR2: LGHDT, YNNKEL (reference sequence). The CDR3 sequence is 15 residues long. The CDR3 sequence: CTSSQLTGENYGYTF. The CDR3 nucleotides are TGTACCAGCAGCCAACTTACGGGGGAGAACTATGGCTACACCTTC.

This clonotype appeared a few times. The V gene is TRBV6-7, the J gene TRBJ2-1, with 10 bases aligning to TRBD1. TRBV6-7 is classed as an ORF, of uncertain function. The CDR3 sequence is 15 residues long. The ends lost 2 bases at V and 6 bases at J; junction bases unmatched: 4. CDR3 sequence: CASSYRDRGCNEQFF. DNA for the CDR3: TGTGCCAGCAGTTACCGGGACAGGGGATGCAATGAGCAGTTCTTC.

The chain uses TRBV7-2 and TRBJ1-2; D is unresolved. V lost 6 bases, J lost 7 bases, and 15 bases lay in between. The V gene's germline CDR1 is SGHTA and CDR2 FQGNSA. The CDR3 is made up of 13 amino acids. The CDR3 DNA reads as TGTGCCAGCAGTGAAACGGAAGGGTTTGGCTACACCTTC. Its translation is CASSETEGFGYTF. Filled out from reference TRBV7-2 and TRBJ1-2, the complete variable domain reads GAGVSQSPSNKVTEKGKDVELRCDPISGHTALYWYRQSLGQGLEFLIYFQGNSAPDKSGLPSDRFSAERTGGSVSTLTIQRTQQEDSAVYLCASSETEGFGYTFGSGTRLTVV.

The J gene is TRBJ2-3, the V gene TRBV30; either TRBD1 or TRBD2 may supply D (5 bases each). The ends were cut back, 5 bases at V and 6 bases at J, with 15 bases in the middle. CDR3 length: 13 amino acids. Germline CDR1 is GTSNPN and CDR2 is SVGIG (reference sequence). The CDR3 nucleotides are TGTGCCTGGGGGGACCGCCTATCGGATACGCAGTATTTT. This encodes CAWGDRLSDTQYF.

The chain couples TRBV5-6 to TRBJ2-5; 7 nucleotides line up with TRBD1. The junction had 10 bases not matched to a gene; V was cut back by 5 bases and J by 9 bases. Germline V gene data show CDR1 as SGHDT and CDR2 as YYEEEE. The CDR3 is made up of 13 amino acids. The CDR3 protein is CASRRTGYIPQYF. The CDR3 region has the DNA TGTGCCAGCAGACGGACAGGATATATCCCCCAGTACTTC.

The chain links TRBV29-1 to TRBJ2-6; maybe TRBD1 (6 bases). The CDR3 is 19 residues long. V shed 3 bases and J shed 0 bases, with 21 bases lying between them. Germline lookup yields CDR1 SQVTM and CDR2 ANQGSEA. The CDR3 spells CSVEDRKITQSSGANVLTF. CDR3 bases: TGCAGCGTTGAGGACAGAAAAATAACCCAAAGCTCTGGGGCCAACGTCCTGACTTTC.

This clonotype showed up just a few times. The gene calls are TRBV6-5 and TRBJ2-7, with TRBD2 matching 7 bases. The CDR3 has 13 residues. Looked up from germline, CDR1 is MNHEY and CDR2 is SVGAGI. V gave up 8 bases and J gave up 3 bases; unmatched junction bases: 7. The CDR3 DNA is TGTGCCAGCCAGCGGGGTTCTCGCTACGAGCAGTACTTC. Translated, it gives CASQRGSRYEQYF.

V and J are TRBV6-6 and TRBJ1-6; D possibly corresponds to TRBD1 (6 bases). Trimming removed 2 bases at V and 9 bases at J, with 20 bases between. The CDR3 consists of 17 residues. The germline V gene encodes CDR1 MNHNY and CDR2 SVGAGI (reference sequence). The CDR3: CASSYLLLQGRFSPLHF. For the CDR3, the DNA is TGTGCCAGCAGTTACCTACTACTACAGGGAAGGTTTTCACCCCTCCACTTT.

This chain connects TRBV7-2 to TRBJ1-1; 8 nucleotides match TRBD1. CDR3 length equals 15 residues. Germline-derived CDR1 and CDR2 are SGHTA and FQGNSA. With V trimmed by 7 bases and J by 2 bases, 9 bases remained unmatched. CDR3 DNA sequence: TGTGCCAGCAAACAAAACAGGGGGGGAAACACTGAAGCTTTCTTT. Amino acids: CASKQNRGGNTEAFF.

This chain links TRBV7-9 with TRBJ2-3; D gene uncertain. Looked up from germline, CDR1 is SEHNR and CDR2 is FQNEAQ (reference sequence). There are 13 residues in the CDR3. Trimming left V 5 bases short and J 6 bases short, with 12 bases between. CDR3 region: CASSPESPDTQYF. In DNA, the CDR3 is TGTGCCAGCAGCCCCGAGTCCCCCGATACGCAGTATTTT.

The chain's CDR3 is CASNTGQGGAVYEQYF. CDR3 bases: TGTGCCAGCAATACCGGACAGGGCGGGGCAGTCTACGAGCAGTACTTC. This chain links TRBV28 with TRBJ2-7; 8 bases line up with TRBD1. The CDR3 extends over 16 amino acids. J was trimmed by 3 bases and V by 7 bases; bases with no gene match: 14. Germline CDR1 and CDR2: MDHEN and SYDVKM.